The TCR beta chain under discussion was sequenced for a study of brain T cells in children with intractable seizures. General study findings and limits: Patients' HCMV serostatus was unknown; virus specificity rests on CDR3 similarity alone.

Time point specified: blood from clinic visit 5 months post-surgery; TSC patient then seizure free. This clone has just one count. Its antigen is as yet unknown. V lost 3 bases, J lost 1 base, and 8 bases stayed unmatched. The length of the CDR3 is 17 residues. Looked up from germline, CDR1 is MGHDK and CDR2 is SYGVNS. Clones were sequenced by immunoSEQ multiplex PCR, and TCRdb holds only the in-frame ones, with some missing. Of hundreds of thousands of clones listed, about 93% are singletons. The chain uses TRBV25-1 and TRBJ1-1; 10 bases line up with TRBD1. The receptor's source is a boy under two years old with tuberous sclerosis and intractable seizures. This material consisted of peripheral blood, taken about 5 months after surgery. CDR3 nucleotide sequence: TGTGCCAGCAGTGATCAGACAGGGGGCGCTGGGAACACTGAAGCTTTCTTT. Protein product: CASSDQTGGAGNTEAFF.